What follows are 30 T cell receptor beta chains derived from one specimen sequenced in a study of identical twins' blood T cells. TCRdb independently ran MiXCR on the 5' RACE reads; one entry per CDR3 protein. The table has hundreds of thousands of distinct CDR3 sequences, around 30% seen once; the top ten hold more than 5.5%. Sequencing input: PBMCs. The receptors were gathered from a woman aged 18 to 50 in good health.

The rearrangement joins TRBV7-9 to TRBJ2-1, with TRBD2 identical over 9 bases. The CDR3 covers 14 residues. In germline, CDR1 is SEHNR, CDR2 FQNEAQ (reference sequence). The junction had 3 bases not matched to a gene; V was cut back by 1 base and J by 8 bases. The CDR3 DNA is TGTGCCAGCAGCTTAGGGCTAGCGGGATATGAGCAGTTCTTC. It specifies CASSLGLAGYEQFF.

This clonotype occurred a few times. The rearrangement links TRBV27 to TRBJ2-1; 9 bases match TRBD2. This CDR3 comprises 15 residues. V shed 4 bases, J shed 6 bases, and the junction held 7 bases outside the gene matches. From germline, CDR1 is MNHEY and CDR2 SMNVEV (reference sequence). CDR3 loop: CASSSSGTVVNEQFF. DNA for the CDR3: TGTGCCAGCAGTTCTAGCGGGACAGTCGTCAATGAGCAGTTCTTC.

Of note for this clonotype: A much larger clone is a single base away; this may be a read error. The rearrangement uses TRBV20-1 and TRBJ2-1, with D perhaps TRBD1 (6 bases). Germline CDR1 DFQATT, CDR2 SNEGSKA (reference sequence). The CDR3 runs to 15 residues. CDR3 DNA: TGCATTGCTAGAGCCCCGGGACATACCGTCAATGAGCAGTTCTTC. Translating it yields CIARAPGHTVNEQFF.

The chain recombines TRBV20-1 with TRBJ2-3, with D uncertain. Trimming shortened V by 0 bases and J by 2 bases, and 6 bases separated the two germline ends. Germline V lookup: CDR1 DFQATT, CDR2 SNEGSKA (reference sequence). The CDR3 has 13 amino acids. CDR3 in amino acids: CSARDPFTDTQYF. In DNA form, the CDR3 reads TGCAGTGCTAGAGATCCTTTCACAGATACGCAGTATTTT.

The chain couples TRBV20-1 to TRBJ2-2; D is perhaps TRBD1 or TRBD2 (6 bases each). From germline, CDR1 is DFQATT and CDR2 SNEGSKA (reference sequence). Trimming took off 5 bases at V and 3 bases at J, with 16 bases between the two ends. The CDR3 runs 15 residues. The CDR3 reads CSAPEGGTYTGELFF. As DNA, the CDR3 is TGCAGTGCTCCTGAGGGGGGCACCTACACCGGGGAGCTGTTTTTT.

This chain joins TRBV4-2 and TRBJ1-2; tentatively, D is TRBD1 (5 bases). Trimming shortened V by 2 bases and J by 6 bases, and 19 bases separated the two germline ends. There are 16 residues in the CDR3. From germline, CDR1 is LGHNA and CDR2 YNFKEQ. The DNA for the CDR3 is TGTGCCAGCAGCCAATCCTCCAGGGTTAGAAGTGATGGCTACACCTTC. Amino acids: CASSQSSRVRSDGYTF.

The chain couples TRBV5-1 to TRBJ2-1; 9 bases are a match to TRBD2. CDR1 and CDR2 from the germline V gene are SGHRS and YFSETQ. The CDR3 loop spans 14 amino acids. V was pared by 7 bases and J by 5 bases, with 7 bases of the junction left unmatched. Here the CDR3 DNA reads TGCGCCAGCTCTAGCGGGACGGTAGACAATGAGCAGTTCTTC. Its protein is CASSSGTVDNEQFF.

This clonotype was detected ten times or more. The chain combines TRBV5-4 with TRBJ1-6; possible D gene TRBD1, 5 bases. CDR3 length: 16 residues. Germline CDR1 is SGHNT and CDR2 is YYREEE (reference sequence). Trimming removed 1 base from V and 10 bases from J, with 18 bases in between. CDR3 in DNA: TGTGCCAGCAGCTTGCCCTTCTCAGGGTCCCGATCACCCCTCCACTTT. The encoded protein is CASSLPFSGSRSPLHF.

In its sample, this clonotype was seen a few times. The rearrangement uses TRBV5-6 and TRBJ1-1; D unclear. The germline gives CDR1 SGHDT, CDR2 YYEEEE. The CDR3 has 13 amino acids. The V gene lost 4 bases and the J gene lost 1 base, with 8 bases spanning the gap. As DNA, the CDR3 is TGTGCCAGCAGCCCTTATGCGAACACTGAAGCTTTCTTT. It codes for CASSPYANTEAFF.

The genes are TRBV3-1 and TRBJ2-3, with D perhaps being TRBD1 or TRBD2 (6 bases each). V lost 4 bases to trimming and J lost 2 bases, with 16 bases between them. Germline V CDR1 and CDR2: LGHDT, YNNKEL (reference sequence). The CDR3 consists of 16 residues. CDR3 residues: CASSPRSGAFTDTQYF. DNA of the CDR3: TGTGCCAGCAGCCCCCGTTCGGGGGCCTTCACAGATACGCAGTATTTT.

V gene TRBV20-1 combines with J gene TRBJ2-1; 8 nucleotides align to TRBD2. The CDR3 loop spans 16 amino acids. The germline CDR1 and CDR2 sequences are DFQATT and SNEGSKA (reference sequence). J lost 0 bases, V lost 0 bases, and 4 bases had no gene match. This chain's CDR3 is CSARDTGGSSYNEQFF. DNA of the CDR3: TGCAGTGCTAGAGATACGGGGGGGAGCTCCTACAATGAGCAGTTCTTC.

This clonotype was seen more than once but under ten times. The chain carries TRBV4-2 and TRBJ2-7; D is undetermined. CDR1 is LGHNA and CDR2 is YNFKEQ in the germline V gene. This CDR3 is 15 amino acids long. Trimming cost V 3 bases and J 0 bases, with 12 bases left between them. The CDR3 DNA reads as TGTGCCAGCAGCCAGACACCGACCAGCTCCTACGAGCAGTACTTC. Translation gives CASSQTPTSSYEQYF.

This clonotype was detected a few times. J is TRBJ1-5 and V is TRBV12-3 or TRBV12-4; D gene ambiguous. V was cut by 2 bases and J by 4 bases, with 12 bases left in between. This CDR3 is 15 amino acids long. The CDR3 loop is CASSLRRGLNQPQHF. The CDR3 region has the DNA TGTGCCAGCAGTTTACGGCGAGGTCTGAATCAGCCCCAGCATTTT.

This clonotype was observed a handful of times. The chain carries TRBV20-1 and TRBJ2-1; 8 positions agree with TRBD1. The CDR3 has 16 residues. Germline CDR1 reads DFQATT; CDR2 reads SNEGSKA (reference sequence). Trimming took 5 bases from V and 5 from J; bases not matched to a gene: 14. The CDR3 sequence is CSAGSRGRGPNNEQFF. In nucleotides, the CDR3 is TGCAGTGCTGGGAGTAGGGGCAGGGGGCCGAACAATGAGCAGTTCTTC.

This clonotype was seen only a few times. The chain combines TRBV10-1 with TRBJ2-3; 7 positions match TRBD2. CDR3 size: 14 residues. Germline CDR1 WNHNN, CDR2 SYGVQD (reference sequence). The ends lost 6 bases at V and 4 bases at J; junction bases unmatched: 7. Here the CDR3 DNA reads TGCGCCAGCAGCTGGGGGGGAGACGCAGATACGCAGTATTTT. It is translated as CASSWGGDADTQYF.

This clonotype has only a few counts. The V and J genes are TRBV6-5 and TRBJ2-1; D uncertain. Trimming took off 2 bases at V and 6 bases at J, with 8 bases between the two ends. CDR1 and CDR2 from the germline V gene are MNHEY and SVGAGI. This CDR3 contains 13 residues. The CDR3 sequence is CASSYPGGNEQFF. As DNA, the CDR3 is TGTGCCAGCAGTTACCCGGGCGGCAATGAGCAGTTCTTC.

The chain has TRBV10-3 and TRBJ1-1, with D uncertain. Germline assignment: CDR1 ENHRY and CDR2 SYGVKD. This CDR3 comprises 12 residues. V was cut by 10 bases and J by 3 bases, with 12 bases left in between. The CDR3 bases are TGTGCCACCATGGACGGTTACACTGAAGCTTTCTTT. Translation: CATMDGYTEAFF.

This chain connects TRBV2 to TRBJ1-1; no clear D. V was shortened by 8 bases and J by 7 bases, with 11 bases between the two germline ends. CDR3 size: 11 residues. CDR1 SNHLY and CDR2 FYNNEI come from the germline V gene. CDR3 amino acids: CASQQWVEAFF. The DNA of the CDR3 is TGTGCCAGCCAGCAATGGGTTGAAGCTTTCTTT.

This clonotype was counted only a few times. The CDR3 reads CSARDFRQNTEAFF. CDR3 sequence (DNA): TGCAGTGCTAGAGATTTTCGGCAGAACACTGAAGCTTTCTTT. This chain links TRBV20-1 with TRBJ1-1; D remains unclear. V was trimmed by 0 bases and J by 1 base, leaving 9 bases between them. The CDR3 is 14 amino acids. CDR1 is DFQATT and CDR2 is SNEGSKA in the germline V gene (reference sequence).

In this sample, this clonotype turned up a few times. The CDR3 coding sequence is TGTGCCACCAGTGATGGGGGCTACCCTTACAATGAGCAGTTCTTC. This encodes CATSDGGYPYNEQFF. The chain joins TRBV24-1 to TRBJ2-1, with D perhaps matching TRBD1 (6 bases). Deletions cut 3 bases from V and 4 bases from J, with 12 bases between. The V gene's germline CDR1 is KGHDR and CDR2 SFDVKD. This CDR3 has 15 amino acids.

This chain links TRBV7-9 with TRBJ2-5; no clear D. The CDR3 totals 11 residues. Germline V gene sequence: CDR1 SEHNR, CDR2 FQNEAQ (reference sequence). With 8 bases removed from V and 7 bases from J, the gap between germline ends came to 11 bases. The CDR3 nucleotides read TGTGCCAGCGGCTCGAGTGGGACCCAGTACTTC. Translation: CASGSSGTQYF.

This clonotype was found a few times. The J gene is TRBJ2-7, the V gene TRBV6-2 or TRBV6-3; 8 nucleotides agree with TRBD2. Germline V gene data show CDR1 as MNHEY and CDR2 as SVGEGT. The V segment lost 2 bases and the J segment 4 bases; nucleotides outside the gene matches: 13. The CDR3 is 17 amino acids. The CDR3 reads CASSYVMRSGRRYEQYF. DNA of the CDR3: TGTGCCAGCAGTTACGTGATGAGGAGCGGGAGACGGTACGAGCAGTACTTC.

The chain joins TRBV5-5 to TRBJ2-3, with 7 bases fitting TRBD1. Germline lookup yields CDR1 SGHKS and CDR2 YYEKEE (reference sequence). The V and J ends lost 4 bases and 0 bases, in that order; junction bases with no gene match: 8. CDR3 size: 16 residues. CDR3 in DNA: TGTGCCAGCAGCCCCGGACAGGCCTCTAGCACAGATACGCAGTATTTT. Protein: CASSPGQASSTDTQYF.

With regard to this clonotype: The conserved phenylalanine or tryptophan is not found at the CDR3 terminus, so this likely reflects a read error. The chain couples TRBV20-1 to TRBJ2-1; 10 nucleotides line up with TRBD1. Looked up from germline, CDR1 is DFQATT and CDR2 is SNEGSKA (reference sequence). V shed 8 bases and J 4 bases; nucleotides not matched to a gene: 8. This CDR3 spans 14 amino acids. CDR3 protein: CSTSPGQGYNEQFC. The CDR3 nucleotides are TGCAGTACTTCACCGGGACAGGGGTACAATGAGCAGTTCTGC.

This clonotype has just a few counts. The rearrangement links TRBV18 to TRBJ2-1; the match to TRBD2 covers 7 bases. The CDR3 sequence is 14 residues long. V trimming: 7 bases; J trimming: 6 bases; junction bases outside the gene matches: 9. Germline V gene lookup returns CDR1 KGHSH and CDR2 LQKENI. CDR3 nucleotide sequence: TGTGCCAGCTTCCCTTCGGGGGGTAGCAATGAGCAGTTCTTC. Its translation is CASFPSGGSNEQFF. The full variable domain, its missing parts supplied by reference TRBV18 and TRBJ2-1, is NAGVMQNPRHLVRRRGQEARLRCSPMKGHSHVYWYRQLPEEGLKFMVYLQKENIIDESGMPKERFSAEFPKEGPSILRIQQVVRGDSAAYFCASFPSGGSNEQFFGPGTRLTVL.

J is TRBJ2-3 and V is TRBV7-9, with 12 bases that match TRBD2. This CDR3 spans 16 amino acids. V was clipped by 4 bases and J by 2 bases; unmatched bases: 4. From germline, CDR1 is SEHNR and CDR2 FQNEAQ (reference sequence). CDR3 nucleotide sequence: TGTGCCAGCAGCTCACGACTAGCGGGGGTCACAGATACGCAGTATTTT. Protein product: CASSSRLAGVTDTQYF.

This clonotype has more than one count but fewer than ten. Its ends do not fully match the called genes, so a read error is possible. The chain links TRBV7-2 to TRBJ2-1, with 7 bases fitting TRBD2. The CDR3 has 14 residues. Germline values: CDR1 SGHTA, CDR2 FQGNSA. This CDR3 reads CASSPGLSFNEQFF. In DNA, the CDR3 is TGTGCCAGCAGCCCGGGACTATCCTTCAATGAGCAGTTCTTC.

Turning to this clonotype: This sequence may be a read error, since a much larger clone differs from it by one base. The V gene is TRBV5-1, the J gene TRBJ1-1, with TRBD1 as a possible D gene (5 bases). V lost 0 bases and J lost 7, with 13 bases in between. The CDR3 covers 14 residues. The V gene's germline CDR1 is SGHRS and CDR2 YFSETQ. In nucleotides, the CDR3 is TGCGCCAGCAGCTTGGAGGGGTTGGGCTATGAAGCTTTCTTT. This translates into CASSLEGLGYEAFF.

The sample holds a few counts of this clonotype. A junction end diverges from the germline sequence, so it may reflect a read error. This chain links TRBV29-1 with TRBJ1-1; D uncertain. The CDR3 is 15 amino acids. Germline loops: CDR1 SQVTM, CDR2 ANQGSEA. In DNA form, the CDR3 reads TGCAGCGTGTTAAGTCCCCGGGGTAAGGGCACTGAATCTTTCTTT. Translated, it gives CSVLSPRGKGTESFF.

V and J are TRBV6-2 or TRBV6-3 and TRBJ2-7; D is unresolved. Germline lookup yields CDR1 MNHEY and CDR2 SVGEGT. This CDR3 is built from 12 residues. Trimming removed 8 bases from V and 4 bases from J, with 12 bases in between. The CDR3 loop is CASGPDGYEQYF. The CDR3 bases are TGTGCCAGCGGGCCGGACGGATACGAGCAGTACTTC.